The 3 T cell receptor beta chains below all came from one sample that was sequenced in a study of T cell responses to AZD1222 COVID-19 vaccine. Profiled with immunoSEQ multiplex PCR; TCRdb holds only in-frame clones, not every one. The data contain roughly 140,000 clones, approximately 90% of them seen just once; the ten biggest clones take up 3% to 4%. Sequences were derived from peripheral blood, sampled on day 0 of MenACWY control vaccination. These receptors were collected from an adult in good health.

This chain uses TRBV6-5 with TRBJ2-1, with TRBD2 identical over 11 bases. Trimming at V came to 6 bases and at J to 3 bases, leaving 4 bases not matched to a gene. Per the germline V gene, CDR1 is MNHEY and CDR2 is SVGAGI. There are 15 residues in the CDR3. The CDR3: CASRSGLADYNEQFF. The CDR3 region has the DNA TGTGCCAGCAGGTCGGGACTAGCGGACTACAATGAGCAGTTCTTC.

The rearrangement uses TRBV11-2 and TRBJ2-6, with 8 positions matching TRBD1. J was trimmed by 2 bases and V by 1 base; bases with no gene match: 7. Germline CDR1 SGHAT, CDR2 FQNNGV. CDR3 size: 18 residues. The CDR3 reads CASSLGRGRRTGANVLTF. The CDR3 DNA sequence: TGTGCCAGCAGCTTAGGCAGGGGGCGCAGAACTGGGGCCAACGTCCTGACTTTC.

The J gene is TRBJ2-1, the V gene TRBV28; D is unclear. Germline lookup yields CDR1 MDHEN and CDR2 SYDVKM. The CDR3 totals 15 residues. Trimming took 3 bases from V and 7 from J, leaving 16 bases between them. In DNA form, the CDR3 reads TGTGCCAGCAGTTTTGTCACAAACCGAGCTAATGAGCAGTTCTTC. Translation gives CASSFVTNRANEQFF.